This passage covers 8 T cell receptor beta chains from one sample sequenced in a study of shared clonotypes between healthy human individuals. Produced via immunoSEQ multiplex PCR; TCRdb's table is partial and in-frame only. The sample includes fewer than 600,000 clones, 70% to 80% of them seen just once. The specimen was PBMCs. These receptors were obtained from a woman in her thirties or forties in good health. Some clones in this sample may be carry-over from other donors' samples.

This chain links TRBV9 with TRBJ2-3, with 7 bases matching TRBD2. Germline trimming cut 2 bases from V and 6 bases from J; bases unmatched to any gene: 9. The V gene's germline CDR1 is SGDLS and CDR2 YYNGEE. This CDR3 contains 15 residues. The CDR3 nucleotides read TGTGCCAGCAGCGTGGGAAGGGCTAGCGGTGATACGCAGTATTTT. Amino acid sequence: CASSVGRASGDTQYF.

This clone was detected once. The J gene is TRBJ2-3, the V gene TRBV19, with D maybe TRBD2 (5 bases). The CDR3 extends over 11 amino acids. V was pared by 6 bases and J by 7 bases, with 8 bases between. CDR1 is LNHDA and CDR2 is SQIVND in the germline V gene (reference sequence). CDR3 loop: CASRTGNTQYF. The CDR3 nucleotides are TGTGCCAGTAGGACGGGAAATACGCAGTATTTT. Combining the CDR3 with reference TRBV19 and TRBJ2-3 gives the whole variable domain DGGITQSPKYLFRKEGQNVTLSCEQNLNHDAMYWYRQDPGQGLRLIYYSQIVNDFQKGDIAEGYSVSREKKESFPLTVTSAQKNPTAFYLCASRTGNTQYFGPGTRLTVL.

This chain uses TRBV7-9 with TRBJ1-2, with D perhaps TRBD1 (5 bases). V lost 5 bases and J 3 bases, leaving 10 bases between the germline ends. CDR1 and CDR2 (germline): SEHNR, FQNEAQ (reference sequence). The CDR3 sequence is 13 residues long. The CDR3 sequence is CASSPSTDYGYTF. The CDR3, as DNA: TGTGCCAGCAGCCCCTCGACAGACTATGGCTACACCTTC.

The rearrangement links TRBV27 to TRBJ1-5; D unresolved. V was shortened by 6 bases and J by 2 bases, with 11 bases between the two germline ends. The germline CDR1 and CDR2 sequences are MNHEY and SMNVEV (reference sequence). The CDR3 has 14 amino acids. As DNA, the CDR3 is TGTGCCAGCAGCCCCCTCCGGGGCAATCAGCCCCAGCATTTT. This translates into CASSPLRGNQPQHF.

The rearrangement joins TRBV29-1 to TRBJ2-5; D is perhaps TRBD2 (6 bases). Between the trimmed V and J ends, which lost 2 bases and 5 bases, there was a span of 15 bases. This CDR3 comprises 14 residues. Germline CDR1 SQVTM, CDR2 ANQGSEA. The CDR3 sequence is CSVERGSAGETQYF. The CDR3 DNA reads as TGCAGCGTTGAAAGAGGGAGCGCGGGGGAGACCCAGTACTTC. The full variable domain, its missing parts supplied by reference TRBV29-1 and TRBJ2-5, is SAVISQKPSRDICQRGTSLTIQCQVDSQVTMMFWYRQQPGQSLTLIATANQGSEATYESGFVIDKFPISRPNLTFSTLTVSNMSPEDSSIYLCSVERGSAGETQYFGPGTRLLVL.

V gene TRBV10-3 combines with J gene TRBJ2-5; perhaps D is TRBD1 or TRBD2 (6 bases each). Per the germline V gene, CDR1 is ENHRY and CDR2 is SYGVKD. With 4 bases removed from V and 5 bases from J, the gap between germline ends came to 14 bases. The CDR3 is 14 amino acids. The CDR3 bases are TGTGCCATCAGTGGCTCGGGGGCAGAGGAGACCCAGTACTTC. Translated, it gives CAISGSGAEETQYF.

The V and J genes are TRBV14 and TRBJ2-1, with D unclear. Between the trimmed V and J ends, which lost 1 base and 15 bases, there was a span of 13 bases. The CDR3 is made up of 12 amino acids. Looked up from germline, CDR1 is SGHDN and CDR2 is FVKESK. CDR3 DNA: TGTGCCAGCAGCCAAGTTACCCAGATTGCGTTCTTC. It is translated as CASSQVTQIAFF.

This clone was recorded a few times. The CDR3, as DNA: TGTGCCAGCAGCCCCCCTCTCTCCGAGACCCAGTACTTC. This translates into CASSPPLSETQYF. This chain links TRBV11-3 with TRBJ2-5; no clear D. From germline, CDR1 is SGHNT and CDR2 YENEEA. The CDR3 length is 13 residues. V was trimmed by 5 bases and J by 5 bases, leaving 12 bases between them.